This section outlines one T cell receptor (beta chain) sequence together with its context. What it binds is unknown. The CDR3 totals 16 residues. Trimming removed 0 bases from V and 1 base from J; junction bases left unmatched: 2. Germline lookup yields CDR1 LGHDT and CDR2 YNNKEL (reference sequence). Random hexamers were used to reverse transcribe roughly 0.5 to 1 ug of RNA. Each CDR3 protein is one row after TCRdb ran MiXCR on the immunoSEQ multiplex PCR reads. Among roughly 400,000 distinct CDR3 sequences listed, 85% were seen once. These data come from a study of CD8 T cells in Susac syndrome. Findings and caveats of the study: In its TCR sequencing and HLA analysis, the study acknowledged that the number of individuals was relatively small.

The chain links TRBV3-1 to TRBJ2-5; 10 bases map to TRBD2. The sample was CD8+ T cells from PBMCs. This TCR came from a human donor with multiple sclerosis. CDR3 coding DNA: TGTGCCAGCAGCCAAGAAGGACTAGCGGTCCAAGAGACCCAGTACTTC. Protein product: CASSQEGLAVQETQYF.